These 14 T cell receptor beta chains share one sample of origin, sequenced in a study of T cell responses to AZD1222 COVID-19 vaccine. The repertoire was sequenced with immunoSEQ multiplex PCR; TCRdb's copy has only in-frame clones and lacks some. The sample consists of 140,000 to 150,000 clones, 75% to 95% of them appearing once. The sequencing used peripheral blood, collected on day 0 of MenACWY control vaccination. The receptors originated from an adult in good health.

This clone has more than one count but fewer than ten. This chain uses TRBV5-1 with TRBJ2-5, with a tentative D call TRBD2 (7 bases). From germline, CDR1 is SGHRS and CDR2 YFSETQ. CDR3 length: 13 residues. Between the trimmed V and J ends, which lost 6 bases and 4 bases, there was a span of 13 bases. For the CDR3, the DNA is TGCGCCAGCAATAAGGGGGGGCGAGAGACCCAGTACTTC. Translated, it gives CASNKGGRETQYF.

The chain has TRBV28 and TRBJ2-1, with TRBD2 matching over 13 bases. The CDR3 runs to 14 residues. J gave up 7 bases and V 6 bases, and 3 bases lay outside the gene matches. Germline V CDR1 and CDR2: MDHEN, SYDVKM. The CDR3 region is CASRQLAGGNEQFF. DNA for the CDR3: TGTGCCAGCAGACAACTAGCGGGAGGGAATGAGCAGTTCTTC.

The genes are TRBV9 and TRBJ1-2; 7 nucleotides match TRBD1. The CDR3 extends over 13 amino acids. J lost 6 bases, V lost 0 bases, and 2 bases had no gene match. CDR1 and CDR2 from the germline V gene are SGDLS and YYNGEE. CDR3 protein: CASSVGQGNGYTF. In DNA form, the CDR3 reads TGTGCCAGCAGCGTAGGACAGGGAAATGGCTACACCTTC.

This clone was detected once. The DNA for the CDR3 is TGTGCCAGCACCATAAGAGGGGACATCGCCTACGAGCAGTACTTC. Translated: CASTIRGDIAYEQYF. The V and J genes are TRBV11-2 and TRBJ2-7; maybe TRBD1 (6 bases). Per germline, CDR1 SGHAT and CDR2 FQNNGV. Trimming left V 7 bases short and J 2 bases short, with 18 bases between. This CDR3 has 15 amino acids.

J is TRBJ2-7 and V is TRBV6-1, with D unclear. CDR3 length equals 14 residues. Germline V lookup: CDR1 MNHNS, CDR2 SASEGT. The V gene lost 2 bases and the J gene lost 2 bases, with 10 bases spanning the gap. The CDR3 here is CASSERAVTYEQYF. The CDR3 nucleotides read TGTGCCAGCAGTGAAAGGGCGGTCACCTACGAGCAGTACTTC.

The chain links TRBV24-1 to TRBJ2-2; D remains unclear. This CDR3 is 15 amino acids long. V dropped 1 base and J dropped 5 bases, with 10 bases sitting between them. Germline CDR1 is KGHDR and CDR2 is SFDVKD. The CDR3 is CATSDFHIKTGELFF. The CDR3 DNA follows: TGTGCCACCAGTGATTTTCATATTAAAACCGGGGAGCTGTTTTTT.

The chain carries TRBV9 and TRBJ2-2; perhaps TRBD2 as D (6 bases). The CDR3 spans 14 residues. Trimming shortened V by 0 bases and J by 5 bases, and 8 bases separated the two germline ends. CDR1 and CDR2 (germline): SGDLS, YYNGEE. CDR3 nucleotides: TGTGCCAGCAGCGTAGCGGAGGGTACCGGGGAGCTGTTTTTT. It is translated as CASSVAEGTGELFF.

The chain is built from TRBV29-1 and TRBJ1-2; D not resolved. CDR3 size: 11 residues. The V end was cut by 1 base, the J end by 6 bases, with 6 bases between. Germline V gene data show CDR1 as SQVTM and CDR2 as ANQGSEA. In nucleotides, the CDR3 is TGCAGCGTTGAAGGGGTTGATGGCTACACCTTC. It codes for CSVEGVDGYTF.

This clone was recorded a few times. The chain couples TRBV2 to TRBJ1-2; D might be TRBD1 (5 bases). V was trimmed by 4 bases and J by 2 bases, leaving 8 bases between them. The CDR3 is 13 amino acids. Germline V gives CDR1 SNHLY, CDR2 FYNNEI. The DNA of the CDR3 is TGTGCCAGCAGTGTTGGGGACAACTATGGCTACACCTTC. Encoded protein: CASSVGDNYGYTF.

The chain joins TRBV5-4 to TRBJ1-1; D unresolved. Trimming took off 1 base at V and 0 bases at J, with 13 bases between the two ends. Germline loops: CDR1 SGHNT, CDR2 YYREEE (reference sequence). The CDR3 is made up of 16 amino acids. The CDR3 loop is CASSLFGNPMNTEAFF. The DNA of the CDR3 is TGTGCCAGCAGCTTGTTCGGGAATCCTATGAACACTGAAGCTTTCTTT.

The chain employs TRBV9 and TRBJ2-6; D may be TRBD1 or TRBD2 (5 bases each). There are 18 residues in the CDR3. The V end lost 4 bases, the J end lost 0 bases, and 17 bases lay between the germline ends. The germline gives CDR1 SGDLS, CDR2 YYNGEE. CDR3 sequence (DNA): TGTGCCAGCAGCCCATCTCCGGGGCTCGGCTCTGGGGCCAACGTCCTGACTTTC. Translation: CASSPSPGLGSGANVLTF.

The chain couples TRBV28 to TRBJ2-7; 10 nucleotides match TRBD2. Trimming cost V 3 bases and J 3 bases; bases outside gene matches: 5. The CDR3 sequence is 15 residues long. Germline CDR1 reads MDHEN; CDR2 reads SYDVKM. CDR3 protein: CASSLGASGSYEQYF. In nucleotides, the CDR3 is TGTGCCAGCAGTTTGGGGGCTAGCGGGAGCTACGAGCAGTACTTC.

The rearrangement uses TRBV4-1 and TRBJ1-2; no definite D call. Germline CDR1 and CDR2: MGHRA and YSYEKL. V was clipped by 4 bases and J by 2 bases, with 11 bases between them. This CDR3 spans 14 amino acids. CDR3 nucleotides: TGCGCCAGCAGCCTATCGACGGAGAACTATGGCTACACCTTC. It specifies CASSLSTENYGYTF.

This rearrangement joins TRBV18 to TRBJ1-2; D not certain. Germline V gives CDR1 KGHSH, CDR2 LQKENI. Trimming took off 0 bases at V and 1 base at J, with 6 bases between the two ends. This CDR3 contains 14 residues. In DNA, the CDR3 is TGTGCCAGCTCACCACCACACAGTAACTATGGCTACACCTTC. Protein sequence: CASSPPHSNYGYTF.